The 9 T cell receptor beta chains listed next were all sequenced from one sample in a study of cytomegalovirus exposure and HLA in healthy donors. Amplification used 60 Vbeta primers and 13 Jbeta primers. Measured with immunoSEQ multiplex PCR; TCRdb has only the in-frame clones, and not every one. The sample shows about 190,000 clones, 81% of them seen only once. The material sequenced was PBMCs. The source of these receptors is a man in his forties in good health and CMV-seropositive.

The chain employs TRBV5-1 and TRBJ2-3; no definite D call. Trimming removed 2 bases at V and 0 bases at J, with 7 bases between. CDR1 is SGHRS and CDR2 is YFSETQ in the germline V gene. The CDR3 spans 14 residues. The CDR3 loop is CASSFWASTDTQYF. CDR3 DNA: TGCGCCAGCAGCTTTTGGGCAAGCACAGATACGCAGTATTTT.

In this sample, this clone turned up once. J is TRBJ2-1 and V is TRBV7-6; a possible D gene is TRBD2 (6 bases). Trimming shortened V by 7 bases and J by 8 bases, and 15 bases separated the two germline ends. Germline V gene lookup returns CDR1 SGHVS and CDR2 FNYEAQ. The CDR3 has 13 amino acids. The CDR3 sequence: CASTRGAGDEQFF. Here the CDR3 DNA reads TGTGCCAGCACCCGAGGAGCGGGCGATGAGCAGTTCTTC.

This clone was detected once. The V and J genes are TRBV7-9 and TRBJ1-5; TRBD1 agrees at 10 bases. J was trimmed by 6 bases and V by 5 bases; bases with no gene match: 7. The CDR3 consists of 15 residues. In germline, CDR1 is SEHNR, CDR2 FQNEAQ (reference sequence). CDR3 loop: CASSPGTGASQPQHF. CDR3 coding DNA: TGTGCCAGCAGCCCCGGGACAGGGGCTTCTCAGCCCCAGCATTTT. Together with reference TRBV7-9 and TRBJ1-5, the CDR3 gives the full variable domain: DTGVSQNPRHKITKRGQNVTFRCDPISEHNRLYWYRQTLGQGPEFLTYFQNEAQLEKSRLLSDRFSAERPKGSFSTLEIQRTEQGDSAMYLCASSPGTGASQPQHFGDGTRLSIL.

V usage is TRBV27 and J usage is TRBJ1-2, with a tentative D call TRBD1 (5 bases). Germline lookup yields CDR1 MNHEY and CDR2 SMNVEV (reference sequence). V was pared by 6 bases and J by 7 bases, with 18 bases between. The CDR3 has 14 amino acids. CDR3 bases: TGTGCCAGCAGAAGAGTCACAGGCCCCACTGGCTACACCTTC. The encoded protein is CASRRVTGPTGYTF.

This clone was seen a handful of times. The chain carries TRBV5-1 and TRBJ2-1; TRBD2 matches at 11 bases. Germline V gene data show CDR1 as SGHRS and CDR2 as YFSETQ. The CDR3 contains 16 residues. V dropped 4 bases and J dropped 6; count of bases not matched to a gene: 9. The CDR3 DNA sequence: TGCGCCAGCAGCAGTCTAGCGGGAGGCCCCGGCAATGAGCAGTTCTTC. It codes for CASSSLAGGPGNEQFF. The whole variable domain, filled in from reference TRBV5-1 and TRBJ2-1, reads KAGVTQTPRYLIKTRGQQVTLSCSPISGHRSVSWYQQTPGQGLQFLFEYFSETQRNKGNFPGRFSGRQFSNSRSEMNVSTLELGDSALYLCASSSLAGGPGNEQFFGPGTRLTVL.

The sample holds one count of this clone. DNA of the CDR3: TGTGCCATCAGTGAGTCGACTAGTGAGGATACGCAGTATTTT. It encodes CAISESTSEDTQYF. This chain uses TRBV10-3 with TRBJ2-3; possible D gene TRBD2, 6 bases. V lost 0 bases and J 6 bases, leaving 10 bases between the germline ends. This CDR3 spans 14 amino acids. CDR1 and CDR2 from the germline V gene are ENHRY and SYGVKD.

The rearrangement uses TRBV5-4 and TRBJ2-7; 7 bases match TRBD1. This CDR3 region has 13 residues. Germline CDR1 reads SGHNT; CDR2 reads YYREEE (reference sequence). The J segment lost 3 bases and the V segment lost 0 bases, leaving 0 bases of the junction unmatched. CDR3 sequence (DNA): TGTGCCAGCAGCTTGGACAGGGGCTACGAGCAGTACTTC. Protein: CASSLDRGYEQYF.

The chain is built from TRBV19 and TRBJ1-5, with 9 positions matching TRBD1. CDR1 LNHDA and CDR2 SQIVND come from the germline V gene (reference sequence). The CDR3 has 15 residues. V trimming: 4 bases; J trimming: 6 bases; junction bases outside the gene matches: 7. The CDR3 spells CASSKGQGTSQPQHF. CDR3 in DNA: TGTGCCAGTAGTAAAGGACAGGGGACTTCTCAGCCCCAGCATTTT.

This chain uses TRBV29-1 with TRBJ2-5; a possible D gene is TRBD2 (5 bases). The CDR3 runs 15 residues. Looked up from germline, CDR1 is SQVTM and CDR2 is ANQGSEA. Trimming removed 0 bases at V and 6 bases at J, with 17 bases between. The CDR3 coding sequence is TGCAGCGTTGAAGATGGGCATCACCTCGGGAAGACCCAGTACTTC. Translating it yields CSVEDGHHLGKTQYF.